This T cell receptor beta chain comes out of a study of shared clonotypes between healthy human individuals. For the study at large: For every donor, three CD4 naive, three CD4 memory, two CD8 naive and one CD8 memory plates were used.

The protocol was immunoSEQ multiplex PCR, while the TCRdb copy is restricted to in-frame clones and leaves out a portion. This sample has over 400,000 clones; approximately 95% occur once, and the top ten carry about 0.06%. The study's findings and limits: It was the non-shared clonotypes that had lower generation probabilities than clonotypes shared by all four donors.

A remark on this clone: Its specificity is not known.

The V gene's germline CDR1 is LNHDA and CDR2 SQIVND (reference sequence). This CDR3 has 13 amino acids. V was pared by 9 bases and J by 2 bases, with 5 bases of the junction left unmatched. Sequencing was carried out using naive CD4+ T cells sorted from blood. The subset was: CD45RA+ positively selected. The J gene is TRBJ2-3, the V gene TRBV19; 7 positions match TRBD1. This sequence originates from a woman in her twenties or thirties in good health. The CDR3 protein is CASRDRITDTQYF. CDR3 sequence (DNA): TGTGCCAGCCGGGACAGAATCACAGATACGCAGTATTTT.